This TCR beta chain was documented in a study of T-cell reconstitution after alpha-beta-depleted transplantation in children (dated by TCRdb to 2015 to 2016). Context from the whole study: Using TCR repertoire profiling, the study quantitatively followed how T-cell immune reconstitution unfolded in children after TCRalphabeta/CD19-depleted allogeneic hematopoietic cell transplantation.

Library construction relied on PCR. TCRdb records Illumina HiSeq 2500 as the sequencer. To normalize quantification of the TCRbeta repertoire, the TCR libraries were built with molecular barcoding that relied on unique molecular identifiers. TCRdb redid the processing of the public reads, applying fastp at Q25 and MiXCR, and retained in-frame beta chains. Rows matching on CDR3 protein sequence are summarized as one entry with the most common DNA and genes. The sample table lists 90,000 to 130,000 distinct CDR3 sequences, roughly 6.1% of them with a count of one. Jointly, the top ten make up roughly 24% of the sample. This specimen's treatment or condition label, per the study, means: allogeneic hematopoietic cell transplantation with graft depleted of TCRalphabeta T cells and CD19 B cells. TCRalphabeta/CD19-depleted allogeneic hematopoietic cell grafts were given to the transplant recipients, all of whom were children.

The CDR3 contains 14 residues, cysteine and phenylalanine counted. The only DNA kept is the CDR3, 42 bases in frame from the first base. V was cut back by 3 bases and J by 6 bases, leaving a gap of 14 bases between them. From the germline V gene, CDR1 is MGHRA and CDR2 is YSYEKL. This clonotype came up a few times. Its antigen remains undetermined. There are no base qualities to consult, and no much larger clone falls within one base. Overall results and qualifications from the work: The apparently early alphabetaT-cell count recovery about two months after transplant was reportedly dependent on only several hundred rapidly expanded clones derived from non-depleted graft cells. In some patients, the high TCRbeta diversity seen at day 60 was put down to recipient T cells and intrathymic progenitors that had survived conditioning. Over subsequent months, a decline in hyperexpanded clone frequencies was noted, and after one year, T-cell counts and TCRbeta diversity were mostly ascribed to newly produced T cells.

Rearrangement joined TRBV4-1 to TRBJ1-2; 5 matching bases give a weak D call of TRBD1. This clonotype originated in a male patient between 2 and 9 years old who had a stem cell transplant for acute lymphoblastic leukemia, so the T cells may come from the graft donor. The sequenced sample was PBMCs, mostly from graft donor cells, obtained 360 days after TCRalphabeta/CD19-depleted stem cell transplant. The DNA sequence follows: TGCGCCAGCAGCCACCCCCGGGACCAAAATGGCTACACCTTC. It codes for CASSHPRDQNGYTF.